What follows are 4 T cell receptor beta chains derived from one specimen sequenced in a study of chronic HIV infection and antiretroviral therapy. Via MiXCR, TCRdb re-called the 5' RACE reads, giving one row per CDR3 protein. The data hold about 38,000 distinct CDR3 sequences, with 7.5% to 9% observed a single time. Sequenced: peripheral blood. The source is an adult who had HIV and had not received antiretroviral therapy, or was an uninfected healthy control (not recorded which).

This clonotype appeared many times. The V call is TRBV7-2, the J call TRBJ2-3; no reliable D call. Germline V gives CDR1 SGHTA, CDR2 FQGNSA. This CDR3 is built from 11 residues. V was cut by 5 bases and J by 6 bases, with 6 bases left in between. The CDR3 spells CASSPRDTQYF. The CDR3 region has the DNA TGTGCCAGCAGCCCCAGGGATACGCAGTATTTT.

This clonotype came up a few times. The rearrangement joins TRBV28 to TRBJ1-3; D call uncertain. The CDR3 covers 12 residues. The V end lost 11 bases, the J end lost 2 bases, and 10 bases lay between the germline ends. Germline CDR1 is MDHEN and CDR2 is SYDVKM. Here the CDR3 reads CASGQTGNTIYF. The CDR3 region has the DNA TGTGCCTCCGGGCAAACTGGAAACACCATATATTTT.

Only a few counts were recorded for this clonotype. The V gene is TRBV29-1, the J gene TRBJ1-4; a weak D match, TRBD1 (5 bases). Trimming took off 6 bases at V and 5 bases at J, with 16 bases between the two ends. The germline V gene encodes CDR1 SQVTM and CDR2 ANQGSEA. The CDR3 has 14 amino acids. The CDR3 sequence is CSVGPGAENEKLFF. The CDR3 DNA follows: TGCAGCGTAGGCCCTGGGGCTGAGAATGAAAAACTGTTTTTT.

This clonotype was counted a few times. CDR3: CASKKQGVRGEKLFF. In DNA form, the CDR3 reads TGTGCCAGCAAGAAACAGGGAGTCAGGGGAGAAAAACTGTTTTTT. V usage is TRBV25-1 and J usage is TRBJ1-4; D perhaps matches TRBD1 (6 bases). Germline-derived CDR1 and CDR2 are MGHDK and SYGVNS. V lost 7 bases, J lost 8 bases, and 20 bases lay in between. The CDR3 runs to 15 residues.